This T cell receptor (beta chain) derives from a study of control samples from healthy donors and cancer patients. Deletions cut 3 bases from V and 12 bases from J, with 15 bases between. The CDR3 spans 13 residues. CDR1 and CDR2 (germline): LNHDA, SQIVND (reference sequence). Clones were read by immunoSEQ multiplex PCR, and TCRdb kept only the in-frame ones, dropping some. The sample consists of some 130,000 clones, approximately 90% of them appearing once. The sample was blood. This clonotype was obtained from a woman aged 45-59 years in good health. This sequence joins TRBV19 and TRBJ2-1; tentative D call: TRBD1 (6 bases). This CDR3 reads CASSIGTRGVQFF. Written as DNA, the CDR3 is TGTGCCAGTAGTATCGGGACACGGGGTGTGCAGTTCTTC.